The 20 T cell receptor beta chains given below trace back to one sample, sequenced in a study of response to subunit inactivated influenza vaccine. Each CDR3 protein is one row after TCRdb ran MiXCR on the RT-PCR reads. Among over 800,000 distinct CDR3 sequences, 21% were seen once, and the ten largest hold 9.5% to 13%. This specimen was PBMCs from blood, taken approximately 5 days after vaccination. Source of these receptors: a man between 50 and 59 years old who received an inactivated influenza vaccine.

This sequence joins TRBV7-9 and TRBJ2-5; 9 nucleotides line up with TRBD1. There are 17 residues in the CDR3. Trimming at V came to 5 bases and at J to 3 bases, leaving 13 bases not matched to a gene. The germline V gene has CDR1 SEHNR and CDR2 FQNEAQ (reference sequence). This chain's CDR3 is CASSLATSTGGEETQYF. In nucleotides, the CDR3 is TGTGCCAGCAGCCTGGCGACGTCTACAGGGGGCGAAGAGACCCAGTACTTC.

The rearrangement joins TRBV5-6 to TRBJ2-1; D uncertain. CDR1 and CDR2 from the germline V gene are SGHDT and YYEEEE. V was shortened by 1 base and J by 6 bases, with 8 bases between the two germline ends. The CDR3 loop spans 13 amino acids. CDR3 nucleotide sequence: TGTGCCAGCAGCTTGAAGGTTTCCAATGAGCAGTTCTTC. Encoded protein: CASSLKVSNEQFF.

In nucleotides, the CDR3 is TGTGCCACCAGCCCCCAAGCCGGACAGGGCCGAGCCGAGCAGTACTTC. Translation gives CATSPQAGQGRAEQYF. This chain connects TRBV15 to TRBJ2-7, with TRBD1 matching over 8 bases. This CDR3 has 16 amino acids. Germline V lookup: CDR1 LNHNV, CDR2 YYDKDF (reference sequence). The J segment lost 6 bases and the V segment lost 5 bases, leaving 15 bases of the junction unmatched.

The rearrangement uses TRBV6-5 and TRBJ1-2, with 10 bases fitting TRBD1. The junction had 7 bases not matched to a gene; V was cut back by 5 bases and J by 7 bases. CDR3 length equals 14 residues. The germline V gene has CDR1 MNHEY and CDR2 SVGAGI. The CDR3 region has the DNA TGTGCCAGCAGTCACGGGACAGGGGCAGGTGGCTACACCTTC. Amino acids: CASSHGTGAGGYTF.

The CDR3 protein is CASSSGTQRYEQYF. In DNA, the CDR3 is TGTGCCAGCTCCTCCGGAACCCAACGCTACGAGCAGTACTTC. The gene calls are TRBV28 and TRBJ2-7; D is ambiguous. The CDR3 totals 14 residues. Per germline, CDR1 MDHEN and CDR2 SYDVKM. V was pared by 8 bases and J by 3 bases, with 17 bases between.

This chain joins TRBV6-1 and TRBJ2-7; 10 bases fit TRBD1. Germline V CDR1 and CDR2: MNHNS, SASEGT. The J segment lost 3 bases and the V segment lost 7 bases, leaving 6 bases of the junction unmatched. The CDR3 spans 14 residues. This CDR3 is CASTGTGAIYEQYF. DNA for the CDR3: TGTGCCAGCACCGGGACAGGGGCTATCTACGAGCAGTACTTC.

The CDR3 nucleotides read TGTGCCAGCAGCCTTCTGGCCGTCAGGACTGAAGCTTTCTTT. Protein product: CASSLLAVRTEAFF. The V and J genes are TRBV6-1 and TRBJ1-1; D gene uncertain. The V gene lost 6 bases and the J gene lost 5 bases, with 16 bases spanning the gap. CDR3 length: 14 amino acids. From germline, CDR1 is MNHNS and CDR2 SASEGT.

This clonotype appeared once. This chain connects TRBV7-9 to TRBJ2-5; the D is unclear. The CDR3 totals 12 residues. Germline V CDR1 and CDR2: SEHNR, FQNEAQ (reference sequence). Between the trimmed V and J ends, which lost 4 bases and 7 bases, there was a span of 10 bases. CDR3 nucleotide sequence: TGTGCCAGCAGCTCTACCCTGGGGACCCAGTACTTC. Translation gives CASSSTLGTQYF.

The rearrangement joins TRBV27 to TRBJ1-5; no clear D. CDR1 is MNHEY and CDR2 is SMNVEV in the germline V gene (reference sequence). The CDR3 has 15 amino acids. Trimming took off 5 bases at V and 0 bases at J, with 11 bases between the two ends. Here the CDR3 reads CASSPWSYSNQPQHF. As DNA, the CDR3 is TGTGCCAGCAGTCCCTGGAGTTATAGCAATCAGCCCCAGCATTTT.

This chain links TRBV7-6 with TRBJ2-1, with 15 bases matching TRBD2. J lost 1 base, V lost 5 bases, and 6 bases had no gene match. The CDR3 is made up of 18 amino acids. CDR1 SGHVS and CDR2 FNYEAQ come from the germline V gene. The DNA for the CDR3 is TGTGCCAGCAGCCTCGGGACTAGCGGGAGGACGTCCTACAATGAGCAGTTCTTC. Protein sequence: CASSLGTSGRTSYNEQFF.

This clonotype has more than one count but fewer than ten. This chain uses TRBV20-1 with TRBJ2-1, with 16 bases aligning to TRBD2. The CDR3 runs 17 residues. Per the germline V gene, CDR1 is DFQATT and CDR2 is SNEGSKA (reference sequence). V lost 7 bases and J lost 6; bases outside the gene matches: 12. The CDR3: CSVSGLAGGPSGNEQFF. CDR3 coding DNA: TGCAGTGTCTCGGGACTAGCGGGGGGGCCGTCGGGCAATGAGCAGTTCTTC.

This clonotype was seen more than once but under ten times. The CDR3 DNA sequence: TGTGCCAGCAGCTTAAATGCAGGGGGCTACAATGAGCAGTTCTTC. This sequence encodes CASSLNAGGYNEQFF. The V and J genes are TRBV7-3 and TRBJ2-1; 7 bases are a match to TRBD1. V was pared by 1 base and J by 3 bases, with 3 bases of the junction left unmatched. The CDR3 extends over 15 amino acids. Germline-derived CDR1 and CDR2 are SGHTA and FQGTGA.

The chain joins TRBV20-1 to TRBJ2-3, with a tentative D call TRBD2 (6 bases). The germline CDR1 and CDR2 sequences are DFQATT and SNEGSKA (reference sequence). This CDR3 has 14 residues. V was trimmed by 6 bases and J by 0 bases, leaving 13 bases between them. CDR3 nucleotides: TGCAGTGCCGCCCCTAGCGATAGCACAGATACGCAGTATTTT. It yields the protein CSAAPSDSTDTQYF.

The sample holds many counts of this clonotype. This rearrangement joins TRBV3-1 to TRBJ1-6; D unresolved. CDR1 and CDR2 from the germline V gene are LGHDT and YNNKEL (reference sequence). V gave up 1 base and J gave up 11 bases, with 6 bases separating them. The CDR3 contains 12 residues. The CDR3 reads CASSQGFAPLHF. In DNA, the CDR3 is TGTGCCAGCAGCCAAGGCTTCGCACCCCTCCACTTT.

This clonotype was seen only a few times. The CDR3: CASSTFGGGEQFF. CDR3 in DNA: TGCGCCAGCAGCACCTTCGGGGGAGGTGAGCAGTTCTTC. The chain combines TRBV5-1 with TRBJ2-1; weak D call: TRBD2 (6 bases). Trimming cost V 4 bases and J 9 bases, with 14 bases left between them. The CDR3 is 13 residues long. Germline lookup yields CDR1 SGHRS and CDR2 YFSETQ.

The CDR3 loop is CASSSRGTGALAKNIQYF. CDR3 nucleotides: TGTGCCAGCAGTTCCCGGGGGACAGGTGCCTTAGCCAAAAACATTCAGTACTTC. V usage is TRBV2 and J usage is TRBJ2-4, with 8 bases matching TRBD1. With V trimmed by 5 bases and J by 0 bases, 12 bases remained unmatched. CDR1 is SNHLY, CDR2 FYNNEI, per germline. The CDR3 sequence is 18 residues long.

This clonotype was seen at least ten times. J is TRBJ2-7 and V is TRBV29-1; the D is unclear. Germline assignment: CDR1 SQVTM and CDR2 ANQGSEA. The CDR3 is made up of 14 amino acids. V was cut by 5 bases and J by 3 bases, with 17 bases left in between. CDR3 sequence (DNA): TGCAGCGTTTCAGTCACCCGGTCGAGCTACGAGCAGTACTTC. This sequence encodes CSVSVTRSSYEQYF.

V is TRBV7-8 and J is TRBJ2-5; TRBD1 matches 11 bases. The CDR3 consists of 16 residues. Germline V gives CDR1 SGHVS, CDR2 FQNEAQ. J gave up 4 bases and V 3 bases, and 7 bases lay outside the gene matches. The CDR3 DNA follows: TGTGCCAGCAGCTTGGACAGGGGGCTGGTTGGAGAGACCCAGTACTTC. This gives the protein CASSLDRGLVGETQYF.

This clonotype was counted a few times. The V and J genes are TRBV29-1 and TRBJ2-7; D is perhaps TRBD2 (5 bases). Germline V lookup: CDR1 SQVTM, CDR2 ANQGSEA. With 1 base removed from V and 0 bases from J, the gap between germline ends came to 13 bases. The CDR3 is 15 amino acids. The CDR3 sequence is CSVEGGSTSSYEQYF. DNA for the CDR3: TGCAGCGTTGAAGGTGGGAGTACAAGCTCCTACGAGCAGTACTTC.

The V call is TRBV7-2, the J call TRBJ2-3, with TRBD2 matching 11 bases. Trimming removed 4 bases from V and 2 bases from J; junction bases left unmatched: 5. Germline CDR1 SGHTA, CDR2 FQGNSA. This CDR3 is 16 amino acids long. As DNA, the CDR3 is TGTGCCAGCAGCTCCCGACTAGCGGGGCACACAGATACGCAGTATTTT. Translating gives CASSSRLAGHTDTQYF.